These 5 T cell receptor beta chains were sequenced from one sample in a study of blood T cell repertoires in COVID-19. The protocol was immunoSEQ multiplex PCR, while the TCRdb copy is restricted to in-frame clones and leaves out a portion. The repertoire includes 50,000 to 60,000 clones, roughly 91% of them detected once, and around a quarter sits in the top ten. The specimen was peripheral blood. The source is a human donor in a cohort sampled during active COVID-19.

The CDR3 is CASSFSEADTQYF. The CDR3 region has the DNA TGTGCCAGCAGTTTCAGCGAGGCAGATACGCAGTATTTT. This chain joins TRBV12-3 or TRBV12-4 and TRBJ2-3, with no clear D. V shed 3 bases and J shed 4 bases, with 8 bases lying between them. The CDR3 covers 13 residues.

V is TRBV19 and J is TRBJ2-5, with TRBD1 identical over 12 bases. V shed 7 bases, J shed 7 bases, and the junction held 7 bases outside the gene matches. Germline V CDR1 and CDR2: LNHDA, SQIVND (reference sequence). The CDR3 runs 14 residues. The DNA of the CDR3 is TGTGCCAGTACCCCAATGGGACAGGGGGCGACCCAGTACTTC. Translated: CASTPMGQGATQYF. Full variable domain (rest looked up from reference TRBV19 and TRBJ2-5): DGGITQSPKYLFRKEGQNVTLSCEQNLNHDAMYWYRQDPGQGLRLIYYSQIVNDFQKGDIAEGYSVSREKKESFPLTVTSAQKNPTAFYLCASTPMGQGATQYFGPGTRLLVL.

The chain has TRBV24-1 and TRBJ2-1, with 14 bases that match TRBD2. Germline V gene sequence: CDR1 KGHDR, CDR2 SFDVKD. The CDR3 is 15 amino acids. The trim removed 8 bases at V and 10 bases at J, leaving 9 bases unmatched. CDR3 bases: TGTGCCACCACCCAGACTAGCGGGGGGGCCCAGGAGCAGTTCTTC. Translated: CATTQTSGGAQEQFF.

Details on this clone: The CDR3 end shows no conserved phenylalanine or tryptophan, and so a read error is likely. The CDR3 DNA reads as TGTGCCAGCAGCCGGGACAGGGGCAGCTATGGCTACACCCTC. Residues: CASSRDRGSYGYTL. The chain has TRBV3-1 (or the pseudogene TRBV3-2) and TRBJ1-2, with 10 bases identical to TRBD1. J lost 4 bases, V lost 4 bases, and 3 bases had no gene match. The CDR3 sequence is 14 residues long. The V gene's germline CDR1 is LGHDT and CDR2 YNNKEL (reference sequence).

The gene calls are TRBV14 and TRBJ1-1; D perhaps matches TRBD1 (5 bases). The germline V and J ends were trimmed by 4 bases and 1 base, with 16 bases remaining between them. Germline CDR1 SGHDN, CDR2 FVKESK. CDR3 size: 16 residues. As DNA, the CDR3 is TGTGCCAGCAGCCTGAACACGGGGGTTAGGAACACTGAAGCTTTCTTT. Its protein product is CASSLNTGVRNTEAFF.